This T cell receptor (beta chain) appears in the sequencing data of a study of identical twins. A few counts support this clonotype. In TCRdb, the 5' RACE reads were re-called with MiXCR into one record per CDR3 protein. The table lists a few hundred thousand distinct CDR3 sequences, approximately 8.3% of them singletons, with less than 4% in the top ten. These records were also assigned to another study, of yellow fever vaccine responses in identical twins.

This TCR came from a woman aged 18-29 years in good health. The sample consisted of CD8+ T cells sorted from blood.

CDR3 nucleotides: TGCGCCAGCAGCCAAGATGGAGGTTCGGAGACCCAGTACTTC. Its protein is CASSQDGGSETQYF. This chain links TRBV4-3 with TRBJ2-5; TRBD2 might be the D (5 bases). Germline V gene sequence: CDR1 LGHNA, CDR2 YSLEER. V lost 0 bases, J lost 5 bases, and 10 bases lay in between. This CDR3 has 14 residues.